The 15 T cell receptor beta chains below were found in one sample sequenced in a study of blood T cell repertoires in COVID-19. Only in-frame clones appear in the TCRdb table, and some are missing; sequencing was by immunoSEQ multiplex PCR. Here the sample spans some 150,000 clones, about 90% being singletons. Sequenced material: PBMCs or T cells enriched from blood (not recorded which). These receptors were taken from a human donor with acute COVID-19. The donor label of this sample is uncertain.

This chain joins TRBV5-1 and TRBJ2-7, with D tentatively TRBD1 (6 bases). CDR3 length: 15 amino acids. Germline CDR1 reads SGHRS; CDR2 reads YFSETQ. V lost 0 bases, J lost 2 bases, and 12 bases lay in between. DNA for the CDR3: TGCGCCAGCAGCTTGGCCGAGACAGGAACCTACGAGCAGTACTTC. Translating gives CASSLAETGTYEQYF.

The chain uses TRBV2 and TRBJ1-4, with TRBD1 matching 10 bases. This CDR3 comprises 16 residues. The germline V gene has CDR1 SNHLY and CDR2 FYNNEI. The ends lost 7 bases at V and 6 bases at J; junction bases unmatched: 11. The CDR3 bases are TGTGCCAGCAAGGGCGACAGGGGGCCAGAGTATGAAAAACTGTTTTTT. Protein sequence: CASKGDRGPEYEKLFF.

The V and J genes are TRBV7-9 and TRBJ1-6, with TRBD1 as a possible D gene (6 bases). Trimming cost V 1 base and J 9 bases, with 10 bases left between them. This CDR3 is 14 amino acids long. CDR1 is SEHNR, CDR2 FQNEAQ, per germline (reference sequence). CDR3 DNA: TGTGCCAGCAGCTTAGGGGGGCAGGTTTCACCCCTCCACTTT. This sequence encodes CASSLGGQVSPLHF.

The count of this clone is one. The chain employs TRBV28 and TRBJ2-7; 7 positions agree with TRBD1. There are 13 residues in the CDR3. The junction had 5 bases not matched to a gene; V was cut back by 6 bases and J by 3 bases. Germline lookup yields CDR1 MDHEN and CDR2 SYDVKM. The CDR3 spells CASRGQINYEQYF. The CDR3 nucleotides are TGTGCCAGCAGGGGACAGATCAACTACGAGCAGTACTTC.

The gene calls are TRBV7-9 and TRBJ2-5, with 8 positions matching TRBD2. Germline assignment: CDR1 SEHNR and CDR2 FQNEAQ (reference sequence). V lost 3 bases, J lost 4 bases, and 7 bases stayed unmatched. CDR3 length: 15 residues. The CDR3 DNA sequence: TGTGCCAGCAGCTTGTCGGGGAGCGGGGGAGAGACCCAGTACTTC. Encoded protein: CASSLSGSGGETQYF.

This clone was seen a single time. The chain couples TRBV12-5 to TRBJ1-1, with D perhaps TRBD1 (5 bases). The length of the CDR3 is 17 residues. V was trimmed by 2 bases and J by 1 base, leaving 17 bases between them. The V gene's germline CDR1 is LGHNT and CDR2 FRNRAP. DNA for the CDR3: TGTGCTAGTGGTTTGTCCCGTGGGGGGGGACCGAACACTGAAGCTTTCTTT. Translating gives CASGLSRGGGPNTEAFF.

In nucleotides, the CDR3 is TGTGCCAGTAGTATCGGCAGGGAAGCTAACTATGGCTACACCTTC. This encodes CASSIGREANYGYTF. The rearrangement joins TRBV19 to TRBJ1-2; D is perhaps TRBD1 (5 bases). Trimming removed 3 bases at V and 0 bases at J, with 11 bases between. This CDR3 comprises 15 residues. Looked up from germline, CDR1 is LNHDA and CDR2 is SQIVND (reference sequence).

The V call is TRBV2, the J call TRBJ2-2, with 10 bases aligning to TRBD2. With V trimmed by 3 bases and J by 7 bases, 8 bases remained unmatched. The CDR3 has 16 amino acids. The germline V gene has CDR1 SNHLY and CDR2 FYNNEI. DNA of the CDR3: TGTGCCAGCAGTGATTCGCTAGCGGGGGAAGGCGGGGAGCTGTTTTTT. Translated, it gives CASSDSLAGEGGELFF.

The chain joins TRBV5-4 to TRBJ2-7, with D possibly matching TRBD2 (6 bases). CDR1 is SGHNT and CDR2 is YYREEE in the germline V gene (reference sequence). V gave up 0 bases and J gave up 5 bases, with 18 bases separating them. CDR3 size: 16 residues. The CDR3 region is CASSLDFRTEGDEQYF. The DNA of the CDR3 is TGTGCCAGCAGCTTGGACTTTAGGACGGAGGGCGACGAGCAGTACTTC.

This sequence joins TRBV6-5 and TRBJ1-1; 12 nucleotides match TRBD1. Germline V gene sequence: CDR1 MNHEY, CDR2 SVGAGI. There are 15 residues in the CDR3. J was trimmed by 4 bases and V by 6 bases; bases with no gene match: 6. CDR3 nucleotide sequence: TGTGCCAGCAGGAGGGACAGGGGGCTCGGCACTGAAGCTTTCTTT. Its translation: CASRRDRGLGTEAFF.

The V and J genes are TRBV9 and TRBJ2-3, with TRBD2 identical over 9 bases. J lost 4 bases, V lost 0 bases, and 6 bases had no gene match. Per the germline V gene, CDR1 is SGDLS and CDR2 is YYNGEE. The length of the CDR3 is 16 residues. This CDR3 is CASSVDGGGVADTQYF. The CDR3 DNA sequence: TGTGCCAGCAGCGTAGACGGCGGGGGGGTGGCAGATACGCAGTATTTT.

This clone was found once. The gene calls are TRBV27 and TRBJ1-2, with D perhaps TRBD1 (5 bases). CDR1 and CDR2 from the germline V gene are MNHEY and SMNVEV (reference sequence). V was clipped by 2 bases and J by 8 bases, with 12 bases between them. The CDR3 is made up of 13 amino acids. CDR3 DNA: TGTGCCAGCAGTTTACAGGGCTTAGGGGGCTACACCTTC. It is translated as CASSLQGLGGYTF.

The CDR3 DNA reads as TGTGCCACCTCCGGGGCCAACGTCCTGACTTTC. This sequence encodes CATSGANVLTF. The rearrangement joins TRBV12-3 or TRBV12-4 to TRBJ2-6; the D is unclear. V was cut by 10 bases and J by 4 bases, with 5 bases left in between. The CDR3 loop spans 11 amino acids.

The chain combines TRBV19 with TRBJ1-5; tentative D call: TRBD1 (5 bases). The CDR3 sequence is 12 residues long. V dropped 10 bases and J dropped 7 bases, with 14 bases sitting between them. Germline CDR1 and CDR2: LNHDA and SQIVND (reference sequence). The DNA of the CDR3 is TGTGCCACTTCCACGGGGGACCAGCCCCAGCATTTT. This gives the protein CATSTGDQPQHF.

The CDR3 loop reads CASSVGWGQDRETQYF. The CDR3 DNA follows: TGTGCCAGCAGCGTAGGATGGGGACAGGACCGGGAGACCCAGTACTTC. V gene TRBV9 combines with J gene TRBJ2-5, with 8 nucleotides matching TRBD1. The V and J ends lost 0 bases and 5 bases, in that order; junction bases with no gene match: 9. The CDR3 covers 16 residues. In germline, CDR1 is SGDLS, CDR2 YYNGEE.